This TCR beta chain was sequenced in a study of blood T cell repertoires in COVID-19. Study information: T cells, B-cell-depleted T cells, or PBMCs supplied cDNA or gDNA.

In the original workflow: Quantification of nucleated cells was approximated via reference gene primer amplification. Assay: immunoSEQ multiplex PCR; the TCRdb copy retains only in-frame clones and omits some. That table is the source of V, J and clone size, and D and trimming were worked out from the DNA. The profile shows about 140,000 clones, 80% to 90% of them singletons. CDR3 length: 15 residues. The ends were cut back, 5 bases at V and 7 bases at J, with 17 bases in the middle. Germline V CDR1 and CDR2: SGHTA, FQGNSA. J is TRBJ1-4 and V is TRBV7-2; unclear D gene. The clonotype originates from a woman aged 55-75 years with active COVID-19. The sequencing sample was made of peripheral blood. The CDR3 region is CASSHRPSGVEKLFF. CDR3 bases: TGTGCCAGCAGCCACCGCCCATCTGGAGTTGAAAAACTGTTTTTT.